This T cell receptor beta chain originates from a study of blood T cell repertoires in COVID-19. Trimming took 4 bases from V and 4 from J, leaving 14 bases between them. The CDR3 runs to 15 residues. Germline assignment: CDR1 LNHDA and CDR2 SQIVND (reference sequence). Clones were read by immunoSEQ multiplex PCR, and TCRdb kept only the in-frame ones, dropping some. The sample holds 450,000 or so clones; about 90% are singletons and the top ten take less than 0.75%. Sequencing input: PBMCs or T cells enriched from blood (not recorded which). This rearrangement joins TRBV19 to TRBJ1-5, with D uncertain. The sequence was collected from a man aged 18 to 30 who had recovered from COVID-19. The CDR3 region has the DNA TGTGCCAGTAGTAAGCCGGGGATTGGGAATCAGCCCCAGCATTTT. This gives the protein CASSKPGIGNQPQHF. Full variable domain (missing parts from reference TRBV19 and TRBJ1-5): DGGITQSPKYLFRKEGQNVTLSCEQNLNHDAMYWYRQDPGQGLRLIYYSQIVNDFQKGDIAEGYSVSREKKESFPLTVTSAQKNPTAFYLCASSKPGIGNQPQHFGDGTRLSIL.